The next 14 T cell receptor beta chains were all read from a single sample in a study of cytomegalovirus exposure and HLA in healthy donors. Clones were sequenced by immunoSEQ multiplex PCR, and TCRdb holds only the in-frame ones, with some missing. Seen here are fewer than 200,000 clones, 91% observed once, and the top ten hold approximately 2.9%. Sequenced: PBMCs. These TCRs come from a woman between 18 and 30 years old in good health and CMV-seropositive.

The gene calls are TRBV7-9 and TRBJ2-7, with TRBD2 matching over 9 bases. Germline trimming cut 5 bases from V and 2 bases from J; bases unmatched to any gene: 7. The CDR3 has 15 amino acids. Germline CDR1 reads SEHNR; CDR2 reads FQNEAQ (reference sequence). The chain's CDR3 is CASSLGVAGAYEQYF. Here the CDR3 DNA reads TGTGCCAGCAGCCTCGGGGTAGCGGGGGCCTACGAGCAGTACTTC.

This rearrangement joins TRBV14 to TRBJ2-1; D gene uncertain. CDR3 length: 14 residues. The germline gives CDR1 SGHDN, CDR2 FVKESK. V was cut by 2 bases and J by 0 bases, with 5 bases left in between. The CDR3 bases are TGTGCCAGCAGCCAAACAGTCTCCTACAATGAGCAGTTCTTC. It codes for CASSQTVSYNEQFF.

V and J are TRBV7-2 and TRBJ2-1; TRBD2 is a possible D gene (5 bases). V gave up 0 bases and J gave up 5 bases, with 11 bases separating them. CDR3 length: 15 residues. CDR1 is SGHTA, CDR2 FQGNSA, per germline. CDR3 in DNA: TGTGCCAGCAGCTTAGCGGGGAGCGGAAACAATGAGCAGTTCTTC. Residues: CASSLAGSGNNEQFF.

This chain connects TRBV29-1 to TRBJ2-3, with TRBD2 identical over 11 bases. V was pared by 6 bases and J by 4 bases, with 15 bases of the junction left unmatched. Germline CDR1 and CDR2: SQVTM and ANQGSEA. This CDR3 is built from 17 residues. CDR3 residues: CSVSITGTSGEADTQYF. The CDR3 DNA sequence: TGCAGCGTCTCCATTACCGGGACTAGCGGTGAGGCAGATACGCAGTATTTT.

The V gene is TRBV14, the J gene TRBJ2-3, with TRBD2 matching over 8 bases. Losses at the gene ends were 0 bases for V and 4 bases for J; bases not matched to a gene: 6. The CDR3 covers 16 residues. In germline, CDR1 is SGHDN, CDR2 FVKESK. The CDR3 DNA reads as TGTGCCAGCAGCCAAGACAGCGGGAGTTGGTCAGATACGCAGTATTTT. It yields the protein CASSQDSGSWSDTQYF.

The chain joins TRBV27 to TRBJ2-2, with 10 positions matching TRBD2. Trimming removed 5 bases from V and 5 bases from J; junction bases left unmatched: 8. The germline CDR1 and CDR2 sequences are MNHEY and SMNVEV (reference sequence). The CDR3 extends over 16 amino acids. DNA of the CDR3: TGTGCCAGCAGTGACTTAGCGGGAGGATGGACCGGGGAGCTGTTTTTT. Its protein product is CASSDLAGGWTGELFF.

J is TRBJ2-5 and V is TRBV2; 10 nucleotides line up with TRBD2. Germline lookup yields CDR1 SNHLY and CDR2 FYNNEI. The CDR3 loop spans 14 amino acids. Losses at the gene ends were 6 bases for V and 1 base for J; bases not matched to a gene: 2. CDR3 amino acids: CASRGLAPQETQYF. Here the CDR3 DNA reads TGTGCCAGCAGGGGACTAGCGCCCCAAGAGACCCAGTACTTC.

The chain has TRBV13 and TRBJ1-6; 7 positions match TRBD1. J was trimmed by 9 bases and V by 5 bases; bases with no gene match: 10. In germline, CDR1 is PRHDT, CDR2 FYEKMQ (reference sequence). This CDR3 region has 15 residues. The CDR3 reads CASSESGTEGSPLHF. The CDR3 DNA is TGTGCCAGCAGCGAATCCGGGACAGAAGGTTCACCCCTCCACTTT.

This chain connects TRBV7-9 to TRBJ1-3; no reliable D call. V lost 5 bases to trimming and J lost 0 bases, with 14 bases between them. The CDR3 spans 16 residues. CDR1 is SEHNR, CDR2 FQNEAQ, per germline (reference sequence). CDR3 residues: CASSRLAGLSGNTIYF. CDR3 nucleotides: TGTGCCAGCAGCCGCCTCGCGGGTCTCTCTGGAAACACCATATATTTT.

A single count supports this clone. The V gene is TRBV28, the J gene TRBJ2-3; TRBD1 might be the D (6 bases). Trimming took 2 bases from V and 0 from J, leaving 12 bases between them. This CDR3 contains 16 residues. The germline gives CDR1 MDHEN, CDR2 SYDVKM. The CDR3 bases are TGTGCCAGCAGTTTAGTCTGGGACACCAGCACAGATACGCAGTATTTT. Translating it yields CASSLVWDTSTDTQYF.

The count of this clone is one. The CDR3 spells CASSAKPGTGFYNEQFF. The DNA of the CDR3 is TGTGCCAGCAGCGCGAAGCCCGGGACAGGATTTTACAATGAGCAGTTCTTC. The V and J genes are TRBV21-1 and TRBJ2-1; whether TRBD1, the table's D call, matches the DNA was not checked. TRBV21-1 is termed a pseudogene. The CDR3 covers 17 residues.

The rearrangement joins TRBV7-9 to TRBJ2-1; 11 bases map to TRBD2. This CDR3 region has 17 residues. Germline CDR1 reads SEHNR; CDR2 reads FQNEAQ (reference sequence). J lost 10 bases, V lost 1 base, and 12 bases had no gene match. CDR3 in amino acids: CASSLGHGTSGQGEQFF. The DNA for the CDR3 is TGTGCCAGCAGCTTAGGGCACGGGACTAGCGGCCAAGGGGAGCAGTTCTTC. The variable domain in full, with the rest retrieved from reference TRBV7-9 and TRBJ2-1, is DTGVSQNPRHKITKRGQNVTFRCDPISEHNRLYWYRQTLGQGPEFLTYFQNEAQLEKSRLLSDRFSAERPKGSFSTLEIQRTEQGDSAMYLCASSLGHGTSGQGEQFFGPGTRLTVL.

V gene TRBV7-9 combines with J gene TRBJ2-5, with 7 bases matching TRBD1. With V trimmed by 5 bases and J by 5 bases, 11 bases remained unmatched. Germline CDR1 is SEHNR and CDR2 is FQNEAQ (reference sequence). The length of the CDR3 is 15 residues. This CDR3 is CASSAGTVGRETQYF. CDR3 DNA: TGTGCCAGCAGCGCCGGGACAGTGGGGCGGGAGACCCAGTACTTC. Variable domain in full (rest from reference TRBV7-9 and TRBJ2-5): DTGVSQNPRHKITKRGQNVTFRCDPISEHNRLYWYRQTLGQGPEFLTYFQNEAQLEKSRLLSDRFSAERPKGSFSTLEIQRTEQGDSAMYLCASSAGTVGRETQYFGPGTRLLVL.

The chain combines TRBV19 with TRBJ2-7; D perhaps matches TRBD2 (6 bases). The length of the CDR3 is 14 residues. V lost 3 bases and J lost 0, with 9 bases in between. CDR1 and CDR2 from the germline V gene are LNHDA and SQIVND (reference sequence). In DNA, the CDR3 is TGTGCCAGTAGTATTGTGGGGGGCTCCTACGAGCAGTACTTC. Translating it yields CASSIVGGSYEQYF.